These T cell receptor beta chains were read from a single sample in a study of T cell repertoires in cytomegalovirus infection. Each CDR3 protein gets one entry after TCRdb re-called the reads with MiXCR. The data hold about 180,000 distinct CDR3 sequences, with approximately 18% observed a single time. The sample was CD8+ T cells from PBMCs. These receptors were collected from a human donor in good health (CMV status not recorded). Some clones in this sample may be carry-over from other donors' samples. Both conserved end residues are part of each CDR3. The D gene is left open where the match is weak. A clone size is listed for some rows: how often the clone was seen (once, few, many), or a class if it is expanded.

>TRBJ1-5|-|-|TRBV6-1
CASNKWGQPQHF
TGTGCCAGCAACAAGTGGGGGCAGCCCCAGCATTTT
>TRBJ2-3|TRBD1|-|TRBV4-3
CASSLRQGLPDTQYF
TGCGCCAGCAGCCTCCGACAGGGGTTACCAGATACGCAGTATTTT
>TRBJ2-1|-|few|TRBV7-6
CASSPVLSYNEQFF
TGTGCCAGCAGCCCAGTCTTATCCTACAATGAGCAGTTCTTC
>TRBJ1-5|-|-|TRBV27
CASSFAARRNQPQHF
TGTGCCAGCAGTTTTGCGGCGCGGCGCAATCAGCCCCAGCATTTT
>TRBJ1-2|TRBD1|-|TRBV29-1
CSDTGGAVYGYTF
TGCAGCGACACAGGGGGCGCTGTCTATGGCTACACCTTC
>TRBJ2-7|-|many|TRBV28
CASSFRMGGEQYF
TGTGCCAGCAGTTTCCGTATGGGAGGAGAGCAGTACTTC
>TRBJ2-3|TRBD2|few|TRBV7-2
CASRQGRAGRTDTQYF
TGTGCCAGCAGACAAGGGAGGGCAGGGCGAACAGATACGCAGTATTTT
>TRBJ1-5|-|-|TRBV6-2/TRBV6-3
CASSRPAGAGQPQHF
TGTGCCAGCAGCCGACCAGCAGGGGCCGGTCAGCCCCAGCATTTT
>TRBJ2-5|-|few|TRBV11-2
CASSPSGFQETQYF
TGTGCCAGCAGTCCGTCGGGATTTCAAGAGACCCAGTACTTC
>TRBJ2-3|-|many|TRBV7-2
CASSPRGGAIDTQYF
TGTGCCAGCAGCCCCCGAGGGGGGGCAATAGATACGCAGTATTTT
>TRBJ2-7|TRBD2|-|TRBV28
CASKGLAAAYEQYF
TGTGCCAGTAAGGGACTAGCGGCGGCCTACGAGCAGTACTTC
>TRBJ1-5|-|many|TRBV7-2
CASSLVPGNQPQHF
TGTGCCAGCAGCTTAGTCCCAGGCAATCAGCCCCAGCATTTT
>TRBJ2-3|-|few|TRBV7-2
CASSYWGTDTQYF
TGTGCCAGCAGCTACTGGGGCACAGATACGCAGTATTTT
>TRBJ2-7|TRBD1|few|TRBV7-9
CASSWRQGHEQYF
TGTGCCAGCAGCTGGAGACAGGGCCACGAGCAGTACTTC
>TRBJ2-1|TRBD2|-|TRBV7-9
CASSLPTSGGFDEQFF
TGTGCCAGCAGCCTGCCGACTAGCGGGGGGTTCGATGAGCAGTTCTTC
>TRBJ2-1|-|-|TRBV6-2/TRBV6-3
CASWVGRIDNEQFF
TGTGCCAGCTGGGTGGGCCGGATCGACAATGAGCAGTTCTTC
>TRBJ2-1|TRBD2|few|TRBV10-3
CASGGDTYNEQFF
TGTGCCTCCGGGGGGGACACCTACAATGAGCAGTTCTTC
>TRBJ2-7|TRBD2|-|TRBV7-6
CASSLAVREQYF
TGTGCCAGCAGCCTAGCGGTGCGCGAGCAGTACTTC
>TRBJ1-4|-|few|TRBV6-6
CASRDNEKLFF
TGTGCCAGCAGGGACAATGAAAAACTGTTTTTT
>TRBJ1-4|-|few|TRBV10-3
CAISATGNEKLFF
TGTGCCATCAGTGCAACGGGGAATGAAAAACTGTTTTTT
>TRBJ2-7|TRBD2|-|TRBV6-8
CASSWTSDNEQYF
TGTGCCAGCAGTTGGACTAGCGACAACGAGCAGTACTTC
>TRBJ2-4|-|-|TRBV12-5
CASGYDREEKNIQYF
TGTGCTAGTGGTTACGACAGGGAGGAAAAAAACATTCAGTACTTC
>TRBJ2-7|TRBD1|-|TRBV7-6
CASSLSQGQTYEQYF
TGTGCCAGCAGCTTAAGCCAGGGACAGACCTACGAGCAGTACTTC
>TRBJ2-1|-|-|TRBV7-6
CASSLAQRQATYNEQFF
TGTGCCAGCAGCTTAGCCCAACGACAGGCCACCTACAATGAGCAGTTCTTC
>TRBJ2-5|-|-|TRBV14
CASSQDRGTPKETQYF
TGTGCCAGCAGCCAAGATCGTGGGACCCCTAAAGAGACCCAGTACTTC
>TRBJ2-7|-|few|TRBV7-8
CASSFKIYEQYF
TGTGCCAGCAGCTTTAAGATCTACGAGCAGTACTTC
>TRBJ2-1|TRBD2|-|TRBV20-1
CSASTNVAGVDNEQFF
TGCAGTGCTAGTACGAACGTAGCGGGAGTCGACAATGAGCAGTTCTTC
>TRBJ1-5|-|-|TRBV25-1
CASSEYGVGQPQHF
TGTGCCAGCAGTGAATACGGGGTGGGTCAGCCCCAGCATTTT
>TRBJ2-1|-|few|TRBV4-1
CASSPGPTPHEQFF
TGCGCCAGCAGCCCGGGACCCACGCCCCATGAGCAGTTCTTC
>TRBJ1-2|TRBD1|many|TRBV7-2
CASSLALRTGGGYTF
TGTGCCAGCAGCTTAGCCCTTCGGACAGGGGGCGGCTACACCTTC
>TRBJ1-1|-|-|TRBV7-9
CASSHPGGGPEAFF
TGTGCCAGCAGCCACCCCGGAGGGGGACCTGAAGCTTTCTTT
>TRBJ1-4|-|-|TRBV4-1
CASSPTIRLNEKLFF
TGCGCCAGCAGCCCCACGATCAGGCTCAATGAAAAACTGTTTTTT
>TRBJ2-1|TRBD2|few|TRBV5-5
CASSLASGTSGGSYNEQFF
TGTGCCAGCAGCTTGGCCAGCGGGACTAGCGGGGGGTCCTACAATGAGCAGTTCTTC
>TRBJ2-5|-|few|TRBV7-2
CASSLDLGGGSETQYF
TGTGCCAGCAGCTTAGATCTGGGGGGGGGCTCAGAGACCCAGTACTTC
>TRBJ2-3|TRBD2|few|TRBV11-1
CASSPAAGETDTQYF
TGTGCCAGCAGCCCCGCTGCGGGGGAGACAGATACGCAGTATTTT
>TRBJ1-2|-|many|TRBV7-2
CASSPKTDGYTF
TGTGCCAGCAGCCCTAAGACAGACGGCTACACCTTC
>TRBJ1-1|-|-|TRBV12-3/TRBV12-4
CASSPPEWDTEAFF
TGTGCCAGCAGCCCCCCTGAGTGGGACACTGAAGCTTTCTTT